What follows is one T cell receptor (beta chain) and its context. Antigen: not known. Constant-region reverse primers amplified full-length variable regions, followed by semi-nested Nested Universal Primer A PCR. In TCRdb, the 5' RACE reads were re-called with MiXCR into one record per CDR3 protein. The sample yields around 9,700 distinct CDR3 sequences, around 50% seen once. The sorted Tregs were CD4+CD25+CD127-/low cells. Deletions cut 5 bases from V and 1 base from J, with 20 bases between. The germline V gene encodes CDR1 SGHTA and CDR2 FQGNSA. The CDR3 is made up of 17 amino acids. General study findings and limits: Tumor memory CD4+ T cell TCR gene usage clustered with blood and lymph node memory CD4+ cells and lymph node naive CD4+ cells.

The chain has TRBV7-2 and TRBJ2-5, with a possible D match to TRBD2 (6 bases). The sequencing input was Tregs sorted from a lymph node. The receptor's source is a female donor with breast cancer. The CDR3, as DNA: TGTGCCAGCAGCCCAGGAGGGCCCCACGGTTCCCAAGAGACCCAGTACTTC. Its translation is CASSPGGPHGSQETQYF.